This passage covers 13 T cell receptor beta chains from one sample sequenced in a study of blood T cell repertoires in COVID-19 (dated by TCRdb to about 2020). Libraries were prepared through the immunoSEQ multiplex PCR assay. In TCRdb, the immuneACCESS table is reduced to in-frame sequences with V and J assigned. These tables do not hold every clone; where another copy was compared, an unresolved V gene accounts for under half, and the others remain unexplained. The sample yields approximately 150,000 clones; under 85% were counted once. The top ten hold roughly 1.5% of the sample. Material: peripheral blood. The source is a human donor in a cohort sampled during active COVID-19.

The count of this clone is one. The genes are TRBV5-1 and TRBJ1-6; D unclear. The V end was cut by 0 bases, the J end by 10 bases, with 14 bases between. Germline-derived CDR1 and CDR2 are SGHRS and YFSETQ. The CDR3 totals 15 residues. The CDR3 spells CASSLDGVSYSPLHF. The DNA of the CDR3 is TGCGCCAGCAGCTTGGACGGGGTTTCTTACTCACCCCTCCACTTT.

The chain links TRBV5-1 to TRBJ2-1; perhaps TRBD2 as D (6 bases). CDR3 size: 14 residues. Germline V gives CDR1 SGHRS, CDR2 YFSETQ. V lost 7 bases, J lost 1 base, and 12 bases lay in between. The CDR3 DNA sequence: TGCGCCAGCGGAGGCGGGACGTCCTACAATGAGCAGTTCTTC. Its translation: CASGGGTSYNEQFF.

The chain employs TRBV5-8 and TRBJ2-5, with 8 bases matching TRBD2. This CDR3 comprises 14 residues. After removal of 5 bases from V and 4 bases from J, the junction contained 7 bases not matched to a gene. Germline CDR1 and CDR2: SGHTS and YDEGEE. The CDR3 DNA reads as TGTGCCAGCAGATCCGGACTAGCCGGAGAGACCCAGTACTTC. This codes for CASRSGLAGETQYF.

The rearrangement links TRBV5-6 to TRBJ1-1; D remains unclear. Germline-derived CDR1 and CDR2 are SGHDT and YYEEEE. The V end was cut by 0 bases, the J end by 1 base, with 13 bases between. The CDR3 consists of 16 residues. The CDR3, as DNA: TGTGCCAGCAGCTTGGTCCAGACATGGTGGAACACTGAAGCTTTCTTT. Encoded protein: CASSLVQTWWNTEAFF.

The V call is TRBV6-1, the J call TRBJ1-5; no clear D. The CDR3 consists of 15 residues. V lost 2 bases and J 3 bases, leaving 11 bases between the germline ends. Germline V gives CDR1 MNHNS, CDR2 SASEGT. The CDR3 DNA sequence: TGTGCCAGCAGTGAACCCGGGATCTTCAATCAGCCCCAGCATTTT. Protein sequence: CASSEPGIFNQPQHF.

This chain joins TRBV6-5 and TRBJ2-7; 7 nucleotides match TRBD1. V shed 5 bases and J 2 bases; nucleotides not matched to a gene: 6. Germline V gives CDR1 MNHEY, CDR2 SVGAGI. The CDR3 has 14 residues. DNA for the CDR3: TGTGCCAGCAGTCGTACCGGGACAGCCTACGAGCAGTACTTC. This encodes CASSRTGTAYEQYF.

DNA for the CDR3: TGCGCCAGCAGCTTGGAGGTCGGGAAAGAGACCCAGTACTTC. This encodes CASSLEVGKETQYF. This chain uses TRBV5-1 with TRBJ2-5; D is perhaps TRBD2 (5 bases). Trimming stripped 0 bases from V and 3 bases from J, with 9 bases between. The CDR3 is 14 amino acids. Germline loops: CDR1 SGHRS, CDR2 YFSETQ.

Only one count was recorded for this clone. The chain couples TRBV28 to TRBJ1-4, with 8 bases that match TRBD1. The CDR3 consists of 13 residues. Germline V gives CDR1 MDHEN, CDR2 SYDVKM. Germline trimming cut 10 bases from V and 7 bases from J; bases unmatched to any gene: 8. The CDR3 region has the DNA TGTGCCATCTCAGGGGGCCCGTTTGAAAAACTGTTTTTT. Protein product: CAISGGPFEKLFF.

The rearrangement joins TRBV19 to TRBJ1-2; 7 bases fit TRBD1. The length of the CDR3 is 15 residues. Trimming took 7 bases from V and 4 from J; bases not matched to a gene: 12. Germline V gene lookup returns CDR1 LNHDA and CDR2 SQIVND (reference sequence). CDR3 region: CASTRTGLTSYGYTF. CDR3 sequence (DNA): TGTGCCAGTACCAGGACAGGATTGACCTCCTATGGCTACACCTTC.

V usage is TRBV19 and J usage is TRBJ1-4; D might be TRBD1 (5 bases). The germline V gene encodes CDR1 LNHDA and CDR2 SQIVND (reference sequence). CDR3 length: 14 residues. The ends were cut back, 4 bases at V and 5 bases at J, with 11 bases in the middle. The CDR3 DNA reads TGTGCCAGTAGTACAAGGGGAGGAAATGAAAAACTGTTTTTT. This sequence encodes CASSTRGGNEKLFF.

This clone was detected only once. The chain couples TRBV6-6 to TRBJ1-1; 12 bases are a match to TRBD1. V was pared by 5 bases and J by 11 bases, with 9 bases of the junction left unmatched. The CDR3 is 14 amino acids. Germline V gives CDR1 MNHNY, CDR2 SVGAGI (reference sequence). CDR3 nucleotides: TGTGCCAGCAGTAACCGGGACAGGGGGCAGCGGGCTTTCTTT. It is translated as CASSNRDRGQRAFF.

This clone was observed a single time. The rearrangement links TRBV5-1 to TRBJ1-2; the D gene is possibly TRBD1 (5 bases). CDR1 and CDR2 from the germline V gene are SGHRS and YFSETQ. V gave up 0 bases and J gave up 7 bases, with 16 bases separating them. The CDR3 spans 15 residues. The CDR3 nucleotides read TGCGCCAGCAGCTTGGTAGGGGCGGGGTATGGTGGCTACACCTTC. It encodes CASSLVGAGYGGYTF.

This sequence joins TRBV7-2 and TRBJ2-4, with D hard to call. Trimming took 1 base from V and 0 from J, leaving 10 bases between them. Germline V gene lookup returns CDR1 SGHTA and CDR2 FQGNSA. This CDR3 region has 16 residues. This CDR3 is CASSLDGALAKNIQYF. Written as DNA, the CDR3 is TGTGCCAGCAGCTTAGATGGAGCTCTAGCCAAAAACATTCAGTACTTC.